This T cell receptor beta chain was recovered during a study of cytomegalovirus exposure and HLA in healthy donors. Despite likely unrecorded immune exposures, the donors were nominally healthy at the time of sampling. Study observations and caveats: The study designated 150 to 200 TCR beta chains cytomegalovirus-associated. By HLA locus, TCR association rates varied in a later analysis, with DRB1 showing the most and HLA-C the fewest. Many donors shared some public TCRs, even though most TCR sequences were rare.

This clone has more than one count but fewer than ten. Its antigen is still unknown. The CDR3 covers 15 residues. The V gene's germline CDR1 is SGHRS and CDR2 YFSETQ. With 0 bases removed from V and 2 bases from J, the gap between germline ends came to 11 bases. Primers: 60 Vbeta forward and 13 Jbeta reverse. Repertoires were generated with immunoSEQ multiplex PCR, while TCRdb's copy carries only in-frame clones and drops some. The top ten clones hold less than 4% of a sample with around 110,000 clones, over 8% of them seen once. V and J are TRBV5-1 and TRBJ1-1; D not certain. The sequencing sample was made of PBMCs. The origin of this receptor is a man aged 25 to 40 in good health and CMV-seronegative. CDR3 sequence: CASSLGQASNTEAFF. The CDR3 bases are TGCGCCAGCAGCTTGGGTCAGGCGTCCAACACTGAAGCTTTCTTT.